The T cell receptor beta chain described here comes from a study of CD8 T cells in Susac syndrome. Sequencing of TCR beta was carried out in blood CD8+ and CD4+ T cells. Bulk CD8+ and CD4+ cells came from magnetic negative isolation; CD8+ TEMRA by FACS. This clonotype has a single count. Random hexamers primed reverse transcription of about 0.45 to 1 ug RNA. TCR beta CDR3 was amplified by immunoSEQ multiplex PCR. This amplification extended across 54 Vbeta and 13 Jbeta segments. TCRdb re-called the immunoSEQ multiplex PCR reads through MiXCR, storing one row per CDR3 protein. The table lists 400,000 or so distinct CDR3 sequences, 85% to 90% of them singletons. CDR1 SQVTM and CDR2 ANQGSEA come from the germline V gene. The CDR3 contains 13 residues. V was cut by 4 bases and J by 2 bases, with 9 bases left in between.

This chain joins TRBV29-1 and TRBJ2-1; D call uncertain. The sequence was obtained from a human donor with multiple sclerosis. The sequencing sample was made of CD8+ T cells from PBMCs. CDR3 nucleotide sequence: TGCAGCGTTGTATGGCCAACCTACAATGAGCAGTTCTTC. This sequence encodes CSVVWPTYNEQFF.